This TCR beta chain was captured in a study of blood T cells in healthy people across ages. The study, taken as a whole, reports: Total diversity from one million sequenced T cells was likely underestimated.

This clonotype has just a few counts. The antigen is undetermined. For the second PCR, which ran for 7 to 11 cycles, a sample-barcoded 5' primer and a J-beta primer mix were used. A single record per CDR3 protein comes from TCRdb applying MiXCR to the 5' RACE reads. The table includes more than 700,000 distinct CDR3 sequences, 46% detected once. Germline V gene lookup returns CDR1 SGHDN and CDR2 FVKESK. V was trimmed by 0 bases and J by 7 bases, leaving 18 bases between them. The CDR3 length is 16 residues. The sequenced material came from blood. The TCR comes from an elderly man in good health. The chain employs TRBV14 and TRBJ1-2, with D perhaps matching TRBD1 (5 bases). The CDR3 loop is CASSQDLGPWTGGYTF. The CDR3 coding sequence is TGTGCCAGCAGCCAAGATCTGGGGCCCTGGACTGGTGGCTACACCTTC.